This TCR beta chain was sequenced in a study of blood T cell repertoires in COVID-19 (dated by TCRdb to the early 2020s). About the investigation overall: Samples from collaborators originated in the United States, Italy and Spain and spanned both the acute and convalescent phases of COVID-19. The material from the prospective study consisted of cDNA or gDNA derived from T cells, B-cell-depleted T cells, or PBMCs. Where available, HLA class I and class II types were taken from metadata supplied by the sample provider and were not determined by assay-based typing. The dataset comprised deeply sampled blood TCRbeta repertoires from subjects exposed to, actively infected with, or recovered from COVID-19. The samples were drawn from the first 160 participants of the ongoing ImmuneRACE study and from 950 to 1,500 subjects provided by 6 global collaborators. The repertoires were made available in a free public database intended to serve as a resource for research on the immune response to SARS-CoV-2. The sample metadata nearly always contained a de-identified subject ID, COVID-19 status, age in years and sex. Overall study outcomes, separate from this receptor: The amount of clinical and demographic metadata varied by source and participant and was provided uncurated.

As concerns this clone: This receptor's antigen is unknown. No base-level quality is on record; no much larger clone is a single base apart.

The collaborating institutions used their own protocols to collect whole blood in K2EDTA tubes. For TCRbeta analysis, collaborator samples were shipped as frozen whole blood, as isolated PBMCs, or as DNA extracted from either sample type. The immunoSEQ Assay, a bias-controlled multiplex PCR, was used to amplify TCRbeta CDR3 regions from genomic DNA. For the original study's pipeline: Within the assay, amplification of reference gene primers was used to estimate how many nucleated cells each sample contained. To quantify the absolute abundance of each unique TCRbeta CDR3 rearrangement, sequence reads were collapsed and filtered. For each sample, productive Simpson clonality was calculated as the square root of Simpson's diversity index over productive rearrangements. TCRdb obtained this table from immuneACCESS and retained in-frame rearrangements with V and J assigned. These tables miss some clones; where compared with another copy, unresolved V genes account for less than half of the shortfall, and the remainder is unexplained. The V and J calls and clone size were taken over from that table, and D and trimming were inferred from the DNA. This sample lists 85,000 to 120,000 clones; about four fifths were detected once. The top ten hold 14% of the sample.

The germline V gene provides CDR1 SNHLY and CDR2 FYNNEI. Relative to germline, V is 5 bases shorter and J is 3 bases shorter, with 16 bases between their ends. The CDR3 goes from the cysteine to the phenylalanine over 15 residues. Only the CDR3 DNA is retained, 45 bases long and in frame from the first base. The receptor was isolated from a woman aged 60 to 75 with acute or convalescent COVID-19. Sequencing used peripheral blood. The V and J genes are TRBV2 and TRBJ1-2; 6 matching bases give a weak D call of TRBD1. The DNA reads as follows: TGTGCCAGCAGTTACAGGACAGTCGCACACTATGGCTACACCTTC. It is translated as CASSYRTVAHYGYTF.